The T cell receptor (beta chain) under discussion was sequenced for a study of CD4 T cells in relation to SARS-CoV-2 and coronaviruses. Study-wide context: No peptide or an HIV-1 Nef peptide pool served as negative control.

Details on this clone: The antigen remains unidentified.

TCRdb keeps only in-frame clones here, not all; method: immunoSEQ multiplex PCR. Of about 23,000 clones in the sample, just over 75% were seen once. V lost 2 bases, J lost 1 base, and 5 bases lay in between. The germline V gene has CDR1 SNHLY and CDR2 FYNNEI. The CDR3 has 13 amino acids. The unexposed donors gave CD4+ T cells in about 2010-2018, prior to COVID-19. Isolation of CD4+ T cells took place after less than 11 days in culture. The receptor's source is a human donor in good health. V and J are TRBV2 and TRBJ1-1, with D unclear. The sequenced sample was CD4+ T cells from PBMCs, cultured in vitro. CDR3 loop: CASSERGNTEAFF. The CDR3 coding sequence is TGTGCCAGCAGTGAACGGGGGAACACTGAAGCTTTCTTT. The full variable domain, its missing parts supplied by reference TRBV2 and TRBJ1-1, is EPEVTQTPSHQVTQMGQEVILRCVPISNHLYFYWYRQILGQKVEFLVSFYNNEISEKSEIFDDQFSVERPDGSNFTLKIRSTKLEDSAMYFCASSERGNTEAFFGQGTRLTVV.